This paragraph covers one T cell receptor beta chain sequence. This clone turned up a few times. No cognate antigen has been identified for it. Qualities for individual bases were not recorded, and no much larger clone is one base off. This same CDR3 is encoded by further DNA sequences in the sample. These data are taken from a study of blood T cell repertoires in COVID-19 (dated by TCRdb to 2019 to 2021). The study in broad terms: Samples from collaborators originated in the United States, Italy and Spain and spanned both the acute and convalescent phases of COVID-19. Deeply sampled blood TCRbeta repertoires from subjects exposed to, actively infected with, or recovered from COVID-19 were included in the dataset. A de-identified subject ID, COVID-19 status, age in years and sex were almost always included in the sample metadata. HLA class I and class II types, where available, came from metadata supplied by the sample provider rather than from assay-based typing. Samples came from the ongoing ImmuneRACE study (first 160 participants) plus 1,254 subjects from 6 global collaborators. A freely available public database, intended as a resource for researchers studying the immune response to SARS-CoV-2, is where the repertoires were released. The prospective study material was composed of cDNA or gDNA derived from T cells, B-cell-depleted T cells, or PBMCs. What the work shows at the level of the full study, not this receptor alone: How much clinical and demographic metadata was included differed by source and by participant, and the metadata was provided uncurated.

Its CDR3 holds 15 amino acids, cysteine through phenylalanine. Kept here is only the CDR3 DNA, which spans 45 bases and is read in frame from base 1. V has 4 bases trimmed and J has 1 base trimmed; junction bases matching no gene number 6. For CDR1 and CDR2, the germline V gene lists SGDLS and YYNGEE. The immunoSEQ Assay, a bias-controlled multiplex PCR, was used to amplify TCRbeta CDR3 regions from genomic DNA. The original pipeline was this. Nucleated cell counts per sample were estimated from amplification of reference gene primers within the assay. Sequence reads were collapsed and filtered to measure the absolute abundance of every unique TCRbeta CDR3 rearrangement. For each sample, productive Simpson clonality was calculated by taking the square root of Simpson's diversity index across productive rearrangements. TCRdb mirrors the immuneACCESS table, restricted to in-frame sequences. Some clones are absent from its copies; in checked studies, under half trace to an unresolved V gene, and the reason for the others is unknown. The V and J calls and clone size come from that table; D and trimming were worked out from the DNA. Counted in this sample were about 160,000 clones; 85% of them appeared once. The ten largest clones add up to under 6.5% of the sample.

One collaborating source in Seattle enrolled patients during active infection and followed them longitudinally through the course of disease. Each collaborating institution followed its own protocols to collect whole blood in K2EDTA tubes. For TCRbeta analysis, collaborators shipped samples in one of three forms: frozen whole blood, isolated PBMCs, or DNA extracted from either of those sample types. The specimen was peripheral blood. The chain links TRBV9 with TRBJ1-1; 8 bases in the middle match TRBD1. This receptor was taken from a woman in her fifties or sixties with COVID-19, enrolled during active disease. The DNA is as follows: TGTGCCAGCAGCCCGAGGACAGGGACGAACACTGAAGCTTTCTTT. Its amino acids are CASSPRTGTNTEAFF.